Shown below are 28 T cell receptor beta chains from a single sample sequenced in a study of blood T cell repertoires in COVID-19. Profiled with immunoSEQ multiplex PCR; TCRdb holds only in-frame clones, not every one. Among about 150,000 clones, around 90% were seen once, and the ten largest hold under 0.65%. The sequencing input was peripheral blood. The receptors derive from a man aged 55 to 70 with COVID-19, enrolled during active disease.

The CDR3 DNA follows: TGTGCCAGCAGCTTAGGGGGGGATCAGCCCCAGCATTTT. This codes for CASSLGGDQPQHF. The chain is built from TRBV11-3 and TRBJ1-5; a weak D match, TRBD1 (5 bases). There are 13 residues in the CDR3. Germline values: CDR1 SGHNT, CDR2 YENEEA. V was cut by 1 base and J by 5 bases, with 6 bases left in between.

The chain recombines TRBV19 with TRBJ1-4; maybe TRBD1 (5 bases). Trimming pared 7 bases from V and 4 bases from J, leaving 13 bases between. CDR1 is LNHDA and CDR2 is SQIVND in the germline V gene (reference sequence). This CDR3 spans 14 amino acids. This CDR3 is CASTFSGINEKLFF. The CDR3 DNA reads as TGTGCCAGTACTTTCTCAGGGATTAATGAAAAACTGTTTTTT.

The chain uses TRBV4-1 and TRBJ1-1, with 7 bases aligning to TRBD1. J gave up 6 bases and V 5 bases, and 6 bases lay outside the gene matches. There are 13 residues in the CDR3. Germline-derived CDR1 and CDR2 are MGHRA and YSYEKL. CDR3 DNA sequence: TGCGCCAGCAGCAGACAGGGTTTCGCTGAAGCTTTCTTT. Its protein is CASSRQGFAEAFF.

The chain recombines TRBV11-1 with TRBJ2-2; D is possibly TRBD1 (5 bases). This CDR3 spans 13 amino acids. Germline CDR1 SGHAT, CDR2 FQDESV (reference sequence). Trimming pared 5 bases from V and 4 bases from J, leaving 8 bases between. CDR3 nucleotides: TGTGCCAGCAGCAAAGACAGCACCGGGGAGCTGTTTTTT. This translates into CASSKDSTGELFF.

This clone was found once. The V gene is TRBV27, the J gene TRBJ2-7; D not certain. Trimming pared 6 bases from V and 2 bases from J, leaving 11 bases between. CDR1 MNHEY and CDR2 SMNVEV come from the germline V gene (reference sequence). This CDR3 contains 13 residues. This chain's CDR3 is CASSRLVAYEQYF. The CDR3 DNA sequence: TGTGCCAGCAGCCGCCTAGTGGCCTACGAGCAGTACTTC.

The rearrangement joins TRBV13 to TRBJ1-4; 9 bases agree with TRBD1. J lost 7 bases, V lost 2 bases, and 5 bases had no gene match. This CDR3 contains 15 residues. Germline V gene sequence: CDR1 PRHDT, CDR2 FYEKMQ (reference sequence). CDR3 residues: CASSLRGTGFEKLFF. CDR3 DNA sequence: TGTGCCAGCAGCTTACGAGGGACAGGGTTTGAAAAACTGTTTTTT.

J is TRBJ1-1 and V is TRBV7-9; D is undetermined. The CDR3 extends over 12 amino acids. Germline CDR1 SEHNR, CDR2 FQNEAQ (reference sequence). V shed 6 bases and J shed 7 bases, with 12 bases lying between them. CDR3 nucleotide sequence: TGTGCCAGCAGTTATAACGAGATTGAAGCTTTCTTT. This sequence encodes CASSYNEIEAFF.

The V call is TRBV24-1, the J call TRBJ2-1; 9 positions match TRBD1. Germline values: CDR1 KGHDR, CDR2 SFDVKD. V lost 7 bases and J lost 3; bases outside the gene matches: 12. The CDR3 loop spans 17 amino acids. CDR3 DNA: TGTGCCACCAGCCATTTTTTGGGGGGACAGGGCTACAATGAGCAGTTCTTC. Encoded protein: CATSHFLGGQGYNEQFF.

J is TRBJ2-2 and V is TRBV7-2; the D is unclear. The V end was cut by 4 bases, the J end by 1 base, with 4 bases between. Germline values: CDR1 SGHTA, CDR2 FQGNSA. The CDR3 spans 13 residues. CDR3 region: CASSSRNTGELFF. The CDR3 DNA is TGTGCCAGCAGCTCCAGGAACACCGGGGAGCTGTTTTTT.

The chain joins TRBV5-1 to TRBJ2-3, with 7 bases that match TRBD1. The CDR3 consists of 15 residues. V shed 3 bases and J 1 base; nucleotides not matched to a gene: 5. Germline CDR1 is SGHRS and CDR2 is YFSETQ. The CDR3 sequence is CASSSYGQGTDTQYF. Written as DNA, the CDR3 is TGCGCCAGCAGCTCGTACGGACAGGGCACAGATACGCAGTATTTT.

This chain links TRBV19 with TRBJ1-1, with 10 bases fitting TRBD1. Per the germline V gene, CDR1 is LNHDA and CDR2 is SQIVND (reference sequence). V lost 4 bases to trimming and J lost 11 bases; unmatched junction nucleotides: 4. The CDR3 runs 12 residues. CDR3 sequence: CASSTPGQGAFF. In DNA, the CDR3 is TGTGCCAGTAGTACCCCGGGACAGGGGGCTTTCTTT.

The chain joins TRBV5-6 to TRBJ1-1; unclear D gene. V shed 2 bases and J shed 1 base, with 6 bases lying between them. The CDR3 length is 13 residues. In germline, CDR1 is SGHDT, CDR2 YYEEEE. This CDR3 is CASSLQRNTEAFF. CDR3 nucleotides: TGTGCCAGCAGCTTACAGAGGAACACTGAAGCTTTCTTT.

V and J are TRBV10-3 and TRBJ1-6; no clear D. V was shortened by 3 bases and J by 6 bases, with 12 bases between the two germline ends. The V gene's germline CDR1 is ENHRY and CDR2 SYGVKD. This CDR3 has 15 amino acids. Here the CDR3 reads CAISDSLTINSPLHF. CDR3 bases: TGTGCCATCAGTGATAGCCTCACTATTAATTCACCCCTCCACTTT.

This clone occurred once. CDR3 loop: CASSTRQGISEAFF. CDR3 in DNA: TGTGCCAGCAGCACCCGACAAGGTATCTCTGAAGCTTTCTTT. The chain carries TRBV13 and TRBJ1-1; D is uncertain. The ends were cut back, 5 bases at V and 6 bases at J, with 16 bases in the middle. Germline CDR1 and CDR2: PRHDT and FYEKMQ (reference sequence). The CDR3 consists of 14 residues.

This clone has just a few counts. The CDR3 reads CATRPSSGSGELFF. CDR3 coding DNA: TGTGCCACCCGGCCCTCTAGCGGGAGCGGGGAGCTGTTTTTT. V gene TRBV7-8 combines with J gene TRBJ2-2; 10 bases are shared with TRBD2. The junction had 9 bases not matched to a gene; V was cut back by 10 bases and J by 7 bases. The CDR3 runs 14 residues. Germline V gene sequence: CDR1 SGHVS, CDR2 FQNEAQ.

The rearrangement uses TRBV4-2 and TRBJ2-1; 8 nucleotides agree with TRBD2. The CDR3 contains 16 residues. Germline V gene lookup returns CDR1 LGHNA and CDR2 YNFKEQ. The V gene end was trimmed by 0 bases and the J gene end by 4 bases; junction bases not matched to a gene: 5. The chain's CDR3 is CASSQDAAGEYNEQFF. The CDR3 DNA reads as TGTGCCAGCAGCCAAGATGCAGCGGGGGAGTACAATGAGCAGTTCTTC.

The V gene is TRBV19, the J gene TRBJ2-3, with TRBD2 matching over 9 bases. Germline assignment: CDR1 LNHDA and CDR2 SQIVND (reference sequence). After removal of 10 bases from V and 2 bases from J, the junction contained 7 bases not matched to a gene. The CDR3 has 14 residues. The CDR3: CATKTGLATDTQYF. The CDR3 DNA is TGTGCCACCAAAACGGGACTAGCCACAGATACGCAGTATTTT.

V is TRBV3-1 (or the pseudogene TRBV3-2) and J is TRBJ2-7, with TRBD1 matching 7 bases. Looked up from germline, CDR1 is LGHDT and CDR2 is YNNKEL (reference sequence). The CDR3 is 14 amino acids. Unmatched junction bases numbered 5, after V lost 4 bases and J lost 2 bases. This CDR3 is CASSRRQGAYEQYF. CDR3 nucleotides: TGTGCCAGCAGCCGCAGACAGGGAGCCTACGAGCAGTACTTC.

This clone occurred once. This chain joins TRBV12-5 and TRBJ1-1; TRBD1 is a possible D gene (6 bases). This CDR3 region has 13 residues. V dropped 5 bases and J dropped 7 bases, with 14 bases sitting between them. Germline V gives CDR1 LGHNT, CDR2 FRNRAP. CDR3 DNA sequence: TGTGCTAGTGGTCTACAGGGTATCGGTGAAGCTTTCTTT. This gives the protein CASGLQGIGEAFF.

The rearrangement joins TRBV28 to TRBJ1-4; tentative D call: TRBD1 (5 bases). Trimming left V 2 bases short and J 4 bases short, with 14 bases between. The CDR3 is made up of 16 amino acids. The germline V gene encodes CDR1 MDHEN and CDR2 SYDVKM. Here the CDR3 DNA reads TGTGCCAGCAGTTTACTGGTGCAGGGTGGTAATGAAAAACTGTTTTTT. Encoded protein: CASSLLVQGGNEKLFF. Full variable domain (rest looked up from reference TRBV28 and TRBJ1-4): DVKVTQSSRYLVKRTGEKVFLECVQDMDHENMFWYRQDPGLGLRLIYFSYDVKMKEKGDIPEGYSVSREKKERFSLILESASTNQTSMYLCASSLLVQGGNEKLFFGSGTQLSVL.

This clone has just a few counts. This chain joins TRBV6-6 and TRBJ1-6; weak D call: TRBD1 (5 bases). Germline CDR1 is MNHNY and CDR2 is SVGAGI (reference sequence). V was trimmed by 6 bases and J by 0 bases, leaving 12 bases between them. The CDR3 sequence is 16 residues long. The CDR3 spells CASRHDRSSYNSPLHF. The CDR3 coding sequence is TGTGCCAGCAGGCACGACAGAAGCTCCTATAATTCACCCCTCCACTTT.

The chain combines TRBV28 with TRBJ1-1; no clear D gene. This CDR3 has 13 amino acids. Germline CDR1 MDHEN, CDR2 SYDVKM. Trimming pared 6 bases from V and 9 bases from J, leaving 17 bases between. For the CDR3, the DNA is TGTGCCAGCAGCTCCGCTACTTCTTTGAAAGCTTTCTTT. Translating gives CASSSATSLKAFF.

The rearrangement uses TRBV29-1 and TRBJ2-3; possible D gene TRBD2, 5 bases. Germline loops: CDR1 SQVTM, CDR2 ANQGSEA. The CDR3 covers 13 residues. V was trimmed by 1 base and J by 0 bases, leaving 5 bases between them. DNA for the CDR3: TGCAGCGTTGAAGGGACTAGCACAGATACGCAGTATTTT. It translates to CSVEGTSTDTQYF.

This chain uses TRBV9 with TRBJ2-1; perhaps TRBD1 as D (5 bases). The CDR3 runs 14 residues. V was cut by 0 bases and J by 10 bases, with 14 bases left in between. From germline, CDR1 is SGDLS and CDR2 YYNGEE. DNA of the CDR3: TGTGCCAGCAGCGTAGCTACAGGATGGCGAGAGCAGTTCTTC. Translation gives CASSVATGWREQFF.

The chain is built from TRBV9 and TRBJ2-3; D not resolved. The CDR3 runs to 13 residues. Trimming took off 0 bases at V and 4 bases at J, with 6 bases between the two ends. Germline V CDR1 and CDR2: SGDLS, YYNGEE. CDR3 sequence (DNA): TGTGCCAGCAGCGTAGTCTCCCCAGATACGCAGTATTTT. Translating gives CASSVVSPDTQYF.

The DNA for the CDR3 is TGTGCCAGCAGCTTACCAGAAATTAATGGCTACACCTTC. Its translation: CASSLPEINGYTF. J is TRBJ1-2 and V is TRBV5-6; D uncertain. The CDR3 extends over 13 amino acids. V lost 2 bases to trimming and J lost 6 bases, with 11 bases between them. The germline gives CDR1 SGHDT, CDR2 YYEEEE.

The rearrangement uses TRBV5-4 and TRBJ2-3; 9 nucleotides agree with TRBD1. This CDR3 region has 15 residues. Germline-derived CDR1 and CDR2 are SGHNT and YYREEE (reference sequence). The V and J ends lost 0 bases and 5 bases, in that order; junction bases with no gene match: 4. The CDR3 sequence is CASSLGDRDRDTQYF. CDR3 DNA sequence: TGTGCCAGCAGCTTGGGGGACAGGGATCGAGATACGCAGTATTTT.

The chain recombines TRBV28 with TRBJ1-2; 9 nucleotides line up with TRBD1. Germline V gene sequence: CDR1 MDHEN, CDR2 SYDVKM. V shed 6 bases and J 7 bases; nucleotides not matched to a gene: 6. This CDR3 is 13 amino acids long. For the CDR3, the DNA is TGTGCCAGCAGAACCGGGACAGGGAGTGGCTACACCTTC. This codes for CASRTGTGSGYTF.